This entry lists 15 T cell receptor beta chains sequenced from one sample in a study of OX40 agonist ivuxolimab in advanced cancers. Sequencing used immunoSEQ multiplex PCR; TCRdb keeps in-frame clones, though not all of them. The sample carries approximately 89,000 clones, around 86% recorded once. The source was CD4+ or CD8+ T cells sorted from blood, collected in a trial of the OX40 agonist ivuxolimab. All receptors derive from an adult with an advanced solid tumor such as melanoma, head and neck, liver or kidney cancer.

A few counts support this clone. This rearrangement joins TRBV27 to TRBJ2-5, with a tentative D call TRBD2 (6 bases). Germline lookup yields CDR1 MNHEY and CDR2 SMNVEV (reference sequence). The ends were cut back, 6 bases at V and 4 bases at J, with 12 bases in the middle. The length of the CDR3 is 13 residues. The CDR3 DNA follows: TGTGCCAGCAGCCCCGCGGAGGGAGAGACCCAGTACTTC. Translating it yields CASSPAEGETQYF.

The V call is TRBV30, the J call TRBJ2-7, with 8 bases aligning to TRBD1. Trimming cost V 2 bases and J 7 bases; bases outside gene matches: 4. The CDR3 is made up of 12 amino acids. CDR1 GTSNPN and CDR2 SVGIG come from the germline V gene (reference sequence). CDR3 nucleotides: TGTGCCTGGAGTAAAACAGGGGGGGAGCAGTACTTC. Translated: CAWSKTGGEQYF.

The rearrangement uses TRBV2 and TRBJ1-1; no reliable D call. Trimming left V 6 bases short and J 0 bases short, with 14 bases between. The CDR3 contains 15 residues. The germline gives CDR1 SNHLY, CDR2 FYNNEI. DNA for the CDR3: TGTGCCAGCAGCCCGACTCGGATACTGAACACTGAAGCTTTCTTT. Translated, it gives CASSPTRILNTEAFF.

This chain links TRBV7-9 with TRBJ1-2; D remains unclear. The CDR3 is made up of 15 amino acids. V was clipped by 0 bases and J by 2 bases, with 10 bases between them. Per the germline V gene, CDR1 is SEHNR and CDR2 is FQNEAQ (reference sequence). The CDR3 reads CASSLARTGNYGYTF. The CDR3 DNA reads as TGTGCCAGCAGCTTAGCGCGGACGGGGAACTATGGCTACACCTTC. Variable domain in full (rest from reference TRBV7-9 and TRBJ1-2): DTGVSQNPRHKITKRGQNVTFRCDPISEHNRLYWYRQTLGQGPEFLTYFQNEAQLEKSRLLSDRFSAERPKGSFSTLEIQRTEQGDSAMYLCASSLARTGNYGYTFGSGTRLTVV.

The chain recombines TRBV7-6 with TRBJ2-7; D uncertain. Trimming left V 1 base short and J 6 bases short, with 7 bases between. The CDR3 runs 12 residues. Germline V gene sequence: CDR1 SGHVS, CDR2 FNYEAQ. The CDR3 here is CASSLGFGEQYF. The CDR3 DNA follows: TGTGCCAGCAGCTTAGGGTTTGGCGAGCAGTACTTC.

The chain links TRBV30 to TRBJ1-4, with a weak D call TRBD1 (6 bases). The CDR3 runs to 13 residues. V was pared by 4 bases and J by 7 bases, with 13 bases between. In germline, CDR1 is GTSNPN, CDR2 SVGIG (reference sequence). DNA for the CDR3: TGTGCCTGGATAGGGAGGGGGGCTGAAAAACTGTTTTTT. Its protein product is CAWIGRGAEKLFF.

The chain's CDR3 is CASSLGRLGEKLFF. The CDR3 coding sequence is TGTGCCAGCAGCCTGGGGCGCCTGGGTGAAAAACTGTTTTTT. The chain recombines TRBV4-2 with TRBJ1-4; a weak D match, TRBD1 (5 bases). CDR1 is LGHNA, CDR2 YNFKEQ, per germline. Trimming cost V 4 bases and J 7 bases, with 13 bases left between them. This CDR3 region has 14 residues.

The chain uses TRBV19 and TRBJ1-3; D gene ambiguous. Germline loops: CDR1 LNHDA, CDR2 SQIVND (reference sequence). Deletions cut 6 bases from V and 2 bases from J, with 5 bases between. The CDR3 covers 12 residues. The CDR3 nucleotides are TGTGCCAGTAGAAAGACTGGAAACACCATATATTTT. Translation gives CASRKTGNTIYF.

CDR3 sequence: CASSGDPTLYEQYF. The CDR3 DNA sequence: TGTGCCAGCAGTGGGGATCCCACCCTCTACGAGCAGTACTTC. The gene calls are TRBV6-5 and TRBJ2-7; D gene uncertain. CDR1 and CDR2 (germline): MNHEY, SVGAGI. The CDR3 extends over 14 amino acids. The V end was cut by 5 bases, the J end by 3 bases, with 14 bases between.

This clone was picked up one time. This rearrangement joins TRBV11-1 to TRBJ1-2; tentatively, D is TRBD1 (5 bases). CDR1 and CDR2 (germline): SGHAT, FQDESV (reference sequence). V lost 5 bases, J lost 3 bases, and 7 bases lay in between. The CDR3 has 12 amino acids. CDR3 nucleotide sequence: TGTGCCAGCAGCCAGACAGACTATGGCTACACCTTC. This codes for CASSQTDYGYTF.

The chain links TRBV10-3 to TRBJ1-1; 8 nucleotides match TRBD1. The germline CDR1 and CDR2 sequences are ENHRY and SYGVKD. This CDR3 contains 16 residues. V lost 0 bases and J lost 7; bases outside the gene matches: 10. The CDR3 loop reads CAISESTQGGRSEAFF. CDR3 nucleotide sequence: TGTGCCATCAGTGAGTCGACACAGGGGGGAAGGAGTGAAGCTTTCTTT.

This clone was observed a single time. This chain links TRBV4-3 with TRBJ2-6; 9 bases line up with TRBD1. Germline CDR1 is LGHNA and CDR2 is YSLEER. This CDR3 region has 20 residues. V lost 0 bases, J lost 1 base, and 10 bases stayed unmatched. Written as DNA, the CDR3 is TGCGCCAGCAGCCAAGATGCAACAGGGGGCGCATCTTCTGGGGCCAACGTCCTGACTTTC. Protein: CASSQDATGGASSGANVLTF.

In this sample, this clone turned up once. The chain joins TRBV11-2 to TRBJ2-7; D uncertain. From germline, CDR1 is SGHAT and CDR2 FQNNGV. With 0 bases removed from V and 3 bases from J, the gap between germline ends came to 12 bases. The CDR3 length is 15 residues. The CDR3 sequence: CASSLDLRQFYEQYF. The CDR3 DNA follows: TGTGCCAGCAGCTTAGATCTGAGGCAGTTCTACGAGCAGTACTTC.

This chain uses TRBV18 with TRBJ1-2, with a possible D match to TRBD1 (5 bases). Trimming took off 2 bases at V and 0 bases at J, with 16 bases between the two ends. In germline, CDR1 is KGHSH, CDR2 LQKENI. This CDR3 is built from 17 residues. The CDR3 here is CASSPSVQGYPNYGYTF. DNA of the CDR3: TGTGCCAGCTCACCAAGTGTGCAGGGCTACCCTAACTATGGCTACACCTTC. The full variable domain, in which reference TRBV18 and TRBJ1-2 provide the parts outside the CDR3, is NAGVMQNPRHLVRRRGQEARLRCSPMKGHSHVYWYRQLPEEGLKFMVYLQKENIIDESGMPKERFSAEFPKEGPSILRIQQVVRGDSAAYFCASSPSVQGYPNYGYTFGSGTRLTVV.

This rearrangement joins TRBV9 to TRBJ2-3, with a possible D match to TRBD2 (6 bases). The CDR3 contains 14 residues. The germline V gene has CDR1 SGDLS and CDR2 YYNGEE. V was cut by 0 bases and J by 9 bases, with 14 bases left in between. The CDR3 DNA reads as TGTGCCAGCAGCGTAGCTGAGCGGGCGCAGACGCAGTATTTT. Its protein product is CASSVAERAQTQYF. The whole variable domain, remainder taken from reference TRBV9 and TRBJ2-3, is DSGVTQTPKHLITATGQRVTLRCSPRSGDLSVYWYQQSLDQGLQFLIQYYNGEERAKGNILERFSAQQFPDLHSELNLSSLELGDSALYFCASSVAERAQTQYFGPGTRLTVL.